This TCR beta chain was captured in a study of blood T cell repertoires in COVID-19. Some clones are missing from TCRdb's copy, which holds only in-frame ones; the method was immunoSEQ multiplex PCR. The sample has almost 30,000 clones; 80% are singletons. Germline CDR1 MDHEN, CDR2 SYDVKM. The CDR3 extends over 13 amino acids. The V end lost 6 bases, the J end lost 3 bases, and 12 bases lay between the germline ends. This clonotype was sampled from a woman aged 70-85 years with acute or convalescent COVID-19. The genes are TRBV28 and TRBJ2-7; tentative D call: TRBD1 (6 bases). Sequenced: peripheral blood. The CDR3 DNA follows: TGTGCCAGCAGCTACAGGGAAGGCTACGAGCAGTACTTC. Its protein is CASSYREGYEQYF.